This T cell receptor (beta chain) was captured in a study of tumor and adjacent non-tumor tissue in lung cancer. With respect to this clonotype: Compared with germline, one end of the junction differs, possibly owing to a read error.

Looked up from germline, CDR1 is SGHRS and CDR2 is YFSETQ. CDR3 size: 14 residues. TCRbeta libraries were built with three rounds of nested PCR, modified from ARM-PCR. TCRdb redid the calling of the multiplex PCR reads with MiXCR, one entry per CDR3 protein. The table lists about 43,000 distinct CDR3 sequences, 60% of them singletons. The template was RNA from unsorted bulk tissue. Distant lung tissue was collected more than 3 cm away from the tumor edge. The origin of this receptor is a man aged 45-65 years with non-small cell lung cancer. Sequencing used distant non-tumor lung tissue. The rearrangement joins TRBV5-1 to TRBJ2-5; 8 bases map to TRBD2. CDR3 protein: CASKTSGGQESQYF. Written as DNA, the CDR3 is TGCGCCAGCAAGACGAGCGGGGGTCAAGAGAGCCAGTACTTC.